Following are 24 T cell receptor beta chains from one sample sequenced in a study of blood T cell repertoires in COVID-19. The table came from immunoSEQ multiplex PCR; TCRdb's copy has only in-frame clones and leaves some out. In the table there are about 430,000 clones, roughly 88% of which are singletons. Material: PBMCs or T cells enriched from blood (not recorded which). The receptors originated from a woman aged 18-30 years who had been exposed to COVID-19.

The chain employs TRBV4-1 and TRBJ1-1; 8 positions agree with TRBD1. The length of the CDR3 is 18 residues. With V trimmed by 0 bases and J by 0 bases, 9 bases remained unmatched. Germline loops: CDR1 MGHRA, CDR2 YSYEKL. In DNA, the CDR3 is TGCGCCAGCAGCCAAGATCGCGGACAGGGTCCTCTGAACACTGAAGCTTTCTTT. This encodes CASSQDRGQGPLNTEAFF.

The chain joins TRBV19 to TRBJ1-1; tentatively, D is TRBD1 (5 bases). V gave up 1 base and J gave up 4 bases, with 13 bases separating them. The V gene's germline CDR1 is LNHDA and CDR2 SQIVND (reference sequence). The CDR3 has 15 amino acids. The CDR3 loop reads CASSIGWGGGTEAFF. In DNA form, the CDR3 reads TGTGCCAGTAGTATAGGGTGGGGCGGCGGCACTGAAGCTTTCTTT.

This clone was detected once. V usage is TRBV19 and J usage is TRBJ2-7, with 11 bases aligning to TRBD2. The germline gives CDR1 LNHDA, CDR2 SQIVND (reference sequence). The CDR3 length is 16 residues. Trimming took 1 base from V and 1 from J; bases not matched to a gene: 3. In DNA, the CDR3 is TGTGCCAGTAGTATAGGTGGACTAGCGGGTTCCTACGAGCAGTACTTC. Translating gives CASSIGGLAGSYEQYF.

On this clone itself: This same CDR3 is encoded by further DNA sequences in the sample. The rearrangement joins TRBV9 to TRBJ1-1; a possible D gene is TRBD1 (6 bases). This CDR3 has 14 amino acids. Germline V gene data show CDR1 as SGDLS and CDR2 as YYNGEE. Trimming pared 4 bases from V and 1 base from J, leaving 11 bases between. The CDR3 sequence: CASSPLTGNTEAFF. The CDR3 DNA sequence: TGTGCCAGCAGCCCATTGACAGGGAACACTGAAGCTTTCTTT.

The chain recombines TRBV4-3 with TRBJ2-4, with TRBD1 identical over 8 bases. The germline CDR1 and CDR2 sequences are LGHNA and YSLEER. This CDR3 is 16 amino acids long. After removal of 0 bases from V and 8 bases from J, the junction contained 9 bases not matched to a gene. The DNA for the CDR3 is TGCGCCAGCAGCCAAGATCGACAGGGGCCGCCAGACATTCAGTACTTC. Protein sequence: CASSQDRQGPPDIQYF.

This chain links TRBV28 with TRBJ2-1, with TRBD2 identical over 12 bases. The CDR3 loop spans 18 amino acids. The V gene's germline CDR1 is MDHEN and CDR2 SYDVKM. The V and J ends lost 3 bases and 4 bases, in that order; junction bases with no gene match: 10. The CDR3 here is CASSFSSGGALSYNEQFF. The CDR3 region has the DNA TGTGCCAGCAGTTTTTCTAGCGGGGGGGCTCTGTCATACAATGAGCAGTTCTTC.

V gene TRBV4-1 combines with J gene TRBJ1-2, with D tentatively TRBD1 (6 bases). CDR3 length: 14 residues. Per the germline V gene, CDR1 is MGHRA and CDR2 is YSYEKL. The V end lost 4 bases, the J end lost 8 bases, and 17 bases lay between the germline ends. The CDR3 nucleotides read TGCGCCAGCAGCCCCGCGGGGGGCGGAGGGGGCTACACCTTC. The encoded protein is CASSPAGGGGGYTF.

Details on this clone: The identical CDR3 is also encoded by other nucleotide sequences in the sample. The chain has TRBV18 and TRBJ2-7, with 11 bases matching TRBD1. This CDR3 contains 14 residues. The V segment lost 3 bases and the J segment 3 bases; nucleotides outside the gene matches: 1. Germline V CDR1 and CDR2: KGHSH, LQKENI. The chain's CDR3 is CASSPGQGVYEQYF. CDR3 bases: TGTGCCAGCTCACCGGGACAGGGGGTCTACGAGCAGTACTTC.

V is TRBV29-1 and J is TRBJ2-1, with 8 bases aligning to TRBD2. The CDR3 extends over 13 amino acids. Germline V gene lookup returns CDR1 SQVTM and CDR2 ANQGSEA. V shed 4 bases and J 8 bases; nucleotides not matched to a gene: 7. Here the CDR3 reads CSVGTSPGDEQFF. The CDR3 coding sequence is TGCAGCGTTGGGACTAGCCCAGGGGATGAGCAGTTCTTC.

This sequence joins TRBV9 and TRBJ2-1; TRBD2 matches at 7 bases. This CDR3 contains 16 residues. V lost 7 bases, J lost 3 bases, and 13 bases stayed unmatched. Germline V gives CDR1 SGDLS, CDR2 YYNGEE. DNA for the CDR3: TGTGCCAGCGGCCGCGGAGTCGCGGGGGACTACAATGAGCAGTTCTTC. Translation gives CASGRGVAGDYNEQFF.

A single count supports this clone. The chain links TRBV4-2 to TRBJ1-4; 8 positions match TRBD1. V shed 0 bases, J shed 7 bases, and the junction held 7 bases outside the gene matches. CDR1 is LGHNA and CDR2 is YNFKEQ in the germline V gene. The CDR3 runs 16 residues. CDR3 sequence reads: CASSQESRDRGEKLFF. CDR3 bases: TGTGCCAGCAGCCAAGAATCCAGAGACAGGGGTGAAAAACTGTTTTTT.

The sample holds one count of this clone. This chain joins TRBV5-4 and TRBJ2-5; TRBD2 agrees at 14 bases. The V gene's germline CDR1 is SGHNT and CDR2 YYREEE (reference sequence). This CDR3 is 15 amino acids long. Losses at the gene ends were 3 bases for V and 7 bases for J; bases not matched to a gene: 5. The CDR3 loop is CASSSGLAGVGTQYF. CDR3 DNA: TGTGCCAGCAGCTCGGGACTAGCGGGAGTCGGGACCCAGTACTTC.

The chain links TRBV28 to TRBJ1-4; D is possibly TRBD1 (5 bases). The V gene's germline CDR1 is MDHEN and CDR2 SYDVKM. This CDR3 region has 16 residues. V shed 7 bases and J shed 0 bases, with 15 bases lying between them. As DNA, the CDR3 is TGTGCCAGCACTGGGGCAGGGCGTGCAACTAATGAAAAACTGTTTTTT. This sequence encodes CASTGAGRATNEKLFF.

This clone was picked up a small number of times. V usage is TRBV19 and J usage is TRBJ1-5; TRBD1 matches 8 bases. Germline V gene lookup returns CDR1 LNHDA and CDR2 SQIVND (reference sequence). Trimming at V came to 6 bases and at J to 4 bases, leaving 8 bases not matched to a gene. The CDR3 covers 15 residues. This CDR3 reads CASRDRATENQPQHF. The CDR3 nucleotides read TGTGCCAGTAGGGACAGGGCGACGGAAAATCAGCCCCAGCATTTT.

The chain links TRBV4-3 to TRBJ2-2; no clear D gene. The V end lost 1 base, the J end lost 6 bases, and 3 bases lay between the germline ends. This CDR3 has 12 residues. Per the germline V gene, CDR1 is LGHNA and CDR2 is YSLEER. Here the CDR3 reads CASSQASGELFF. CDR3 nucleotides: TGCGCCAGCAGCCAAGCATCCGGGGAGCTGTTTTTT.

The CDR3 DNA follows: TGCGCCAGCAGCCGAGATCCCAGTACAGGTCTGTCTGGAAACACCATATATTTT. Amino acid sequence: CASSRDPSTGLSGNTIYF. V is TRBV4-3 and J is TRBJ1-3, with D possibly matching TRBD1 (5 bases). This CDR3 is 18 amino acids long. V was shortened by 4 bases and J by 1 base, with 20 bases between the two germline ends. Germline-derived CDR1 and CDR2 are LGHNA and YSLEER.

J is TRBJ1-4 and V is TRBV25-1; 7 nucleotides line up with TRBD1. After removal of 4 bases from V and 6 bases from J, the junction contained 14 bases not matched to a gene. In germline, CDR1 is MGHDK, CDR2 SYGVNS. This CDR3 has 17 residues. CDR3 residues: CASSGTPTGTAYEKLFF. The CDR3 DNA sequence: TGTGCCAGCAGTGGAACACCCACGGGGACAGCCTATGAAAAACTGTTTTTT.

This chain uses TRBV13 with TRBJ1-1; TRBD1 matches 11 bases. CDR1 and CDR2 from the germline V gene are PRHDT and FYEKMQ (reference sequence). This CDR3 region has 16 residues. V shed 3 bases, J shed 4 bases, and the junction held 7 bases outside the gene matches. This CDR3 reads CASSFNVGTGGTEAFF. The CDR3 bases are TGTGCCAGCAGCTTTAACGTCGGGACAGGGGGCACTGAAGCTTTCTTT.

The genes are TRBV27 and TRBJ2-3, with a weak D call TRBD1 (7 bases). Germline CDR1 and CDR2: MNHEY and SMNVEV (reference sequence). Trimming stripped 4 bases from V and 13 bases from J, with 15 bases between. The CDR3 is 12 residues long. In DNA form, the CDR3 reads TGTGCCAGCAGTTGGGGGGACAGTCTCGAGTATTTT. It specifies CASSWGDSLEYF.

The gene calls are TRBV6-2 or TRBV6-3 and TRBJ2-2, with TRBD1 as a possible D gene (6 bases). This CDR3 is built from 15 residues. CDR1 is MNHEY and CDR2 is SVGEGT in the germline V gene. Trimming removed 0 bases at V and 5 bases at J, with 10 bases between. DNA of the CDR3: TGTGCCAGCAGTTACTCTGGGGGCTGGACCGGGGAGCTGTTTTTT. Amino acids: CASSYSGGWTGELFF.

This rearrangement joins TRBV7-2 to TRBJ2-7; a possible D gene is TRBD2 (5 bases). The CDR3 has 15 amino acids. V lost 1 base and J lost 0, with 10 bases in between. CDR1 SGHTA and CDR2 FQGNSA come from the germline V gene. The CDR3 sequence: CASSLDSGASYEQYF. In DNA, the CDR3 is TGTGCCAGCAGCTTAGACAGCGGAGCCTCCTACGAGCAGTACTTC.

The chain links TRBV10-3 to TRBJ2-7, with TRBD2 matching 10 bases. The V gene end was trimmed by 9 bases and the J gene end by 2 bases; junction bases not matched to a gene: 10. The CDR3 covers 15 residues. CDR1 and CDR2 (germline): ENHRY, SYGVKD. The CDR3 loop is CAISDLAGETYEQYF. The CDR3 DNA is TGTGCCATTTCTGACCTAGCGGGAGAAACCTACGAGCAGTACTTC.

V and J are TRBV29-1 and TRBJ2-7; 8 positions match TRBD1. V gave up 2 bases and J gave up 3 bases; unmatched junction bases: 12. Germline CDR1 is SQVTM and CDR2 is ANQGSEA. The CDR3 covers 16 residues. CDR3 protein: CSVELAGTGVHYEQYF. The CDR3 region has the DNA TGCAGCGTTGAACTGGCGGGGACAGGAGTCCACTACGAGCAGTACTTC.

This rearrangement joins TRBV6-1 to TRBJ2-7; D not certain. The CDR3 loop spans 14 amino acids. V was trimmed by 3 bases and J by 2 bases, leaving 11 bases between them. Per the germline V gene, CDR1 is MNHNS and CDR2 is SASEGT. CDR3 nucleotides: TGTGCCAGCAGTGATTCCGGGTCAACCTACGAGCAGTACTTC. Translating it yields CASSDSGSTYEQYF.